What follows are 3 T cell receptor beta chains derived from one specimen sequenced in a study of PD-1 blockade in mismatch repair-deficient tumors. This table comes from immunoSEQ multiplex PCR, and its TCRdb copy is limited to in-frame clones, with some not included. The table lists 70,000 to 90,000 clones, 70% to 90% of them singletons, with approximately 5% in the top ten. Here the sequenced sample was peripheral blood, taken 44 weeks after starting pembrolizumab. The receptors shown here come from an adult with mismatch repair-deficient cancer.

V usage is TRBV9 and J usage is TRBJ2-1, with D hard to call. Per the germline V gene, CDR1 is SGDLS and CDR2 is YYNGEE. Trimming left V 0 bases short and J 7 bases short, with 11 bases between. The CDR3 is 14 residues long. Here the CDR3 reads CASSVDAPWNEQFF. Here the CDR3 DNA reads TGTGCCAGCAGCGTAGACGCGCCCTGGAATGAGCAGTTCTTC.

This rearrangement joins TRBV7-2 to TRBJ2-1; 13 bases agree with TRBD2. The junction had 8 bases not matched to a gene; V was cut back by 5 bases and J by 4 bases. The CDR3 is made up of 17 amino acids. The germline CDR1 and CDR2 sequences are SGHTA and FQGNSA. The CDR3 protein is CASSPGGLAGVYNEQFF. The CDR3 nucleotides are TGTGCCAGCAGCCCCGGCGGACTAGCGGGAGTATACAATGAGCAGTTCTTC. Full variable domain (rest looked up from reference TRBV7-2 and TRBJ2-1): GAGVSQSPSNKVTEKGKDVELRCDPISGHTALYWYRQSLGQGLEFLIYFQGNSAPDKSGLPSDRFSAERTGGSVSTLTIQRTQQEDSAVYLCASSPGGLAGVYNEQFFGPGTRLTVL.

The sample holds a few counts of this clone. The junction and the germline gene differ at one end; a read error may be behind it. The gene calls are TRBV5-6 and TRBJ2-7; possible D gene TRBD1, 5 bases. The germline CDR1 and CDR2 sequences are SGHDT and YYEEEE. The CDR3 consists of 13 residues. CDR3 loop: CASSPVDSLTQHF. CDR3 nucleotide sequence: TGTGCCAGCAGCCCTGTTGACAGCCTCACGCAACACTTC. The variable domain in full, with the rest retrieved from reference TRBV5-6 and TRBJ2-7, is DAGVTQSPTHLIKTRGQQVTLRCSPKSGHDTVSWYQQALGQGPQFIFQYYEEEERQRGNFPDRFSGHQFPNYSSELNVNALLLGDSALYLCASSPVDSLTQHFGPGTRLTVT.